The subject of this entry is one TCR beta chain. This clonotype was seen repeatedly, ten times or more. The antigen it binds to is not known. Base qualities are missing; no much larger clone stands one base away. The CDR3 spans 14 residues, from the cysteine through the phenylalanine. The DNA shown is the 42-base CDR3, in frame from base 1. Trimming removed 7 bases from V and 4 bases from J; the gene matches leave 7 bases unexplained. Hyperthyroidism patients were newly diagnosed, had a disease duration of under 2 months, and were aged 18 to 65 years. Exclusion was applied to patients with uncontrolled infections, other autoimmune diseases, pregnancy or lactation. Diagnoses were established on the basis of clinical symptoms, serum thyroxine and TRAb, thyroid ultrasound, and orbital computed tomography. For progressor patients, blood was drawn at the first diagnosis of hyperthyroidism, before any ophthalmopathy symptoms had appeared. PBMCs were isolated from more than 8 ml of fresh peripheral blood by Ficoll-Paque density gradient centrifugation. Progressor patients were defined as those initially diagnosed with Graves' hyperthyroidism in whom ophthalmopathy developed during follow-up. Total RNA was extracted using Trizol reagent, and RNA quality was assessed on an Agilent 2100 Bioanalyzer.

This specimen comes from a study of T cells in Graves' hyperthyroidism and ophthalmopathy (dated by TCRdb to about 2019). For the wider study: Peripheral blood was collected at initial diagnosis, before any treatment. To identify TCR V-J signatures that set the groups apart, the researchers used a discovery cohort of 90 to 100 patients, made up of fewer than 50 with Graves' ophthalmopathy and approximately 57 with stable Graves' hyperthyroidism. Prospective prediction of ophthalmopathy was tested in an independent validation cohort of 18 hyperthyroidism patients and approximately 17 patients who later progressed to ophthalmopathy. The 100 discovery patients were randomly split 7:3 into training and test sets. The study also compared thyroid tissue and blood T-cell repertoires from about six Graves' hyperthyroidism patients. After sampling, hyperthyroidism patients received methimazole starting at 30 mg daily, and ophthalmopathy patients received high-dose intravenous methylprednisolone. According to the paper, TCR Vbeta CDR3 sequencing was carried out on roughly 130 peripheral blood samples, which came from under 50 ophthalmopathy, 70 to 80 hyperthyroidism and around 17 progressor patients. Here is what the overall study found, with its caveats: In validation, progression to ophthalmopathy was predicted by the model with 65% to 71% sensitivity and 72.22% specificity, a median of approximately 6.5 months before onset. In cross-validation, a model built on a 13 V-J signature told ophthalmopathy apart from stable hyperthyroidism with over 85% sensitivity and 81% to 82% specificity, and in testing the same model reached 80%/75%. Most expanded thyroid clonotypes (frequency above 0.001) were also detected in blood, suggesting blood repertoires may reflect thyroid immune responses. No statistical method was used to set the sample size in advance, and investigators knew the group allocation.

The TCR beta CDR3 regions were amplified from RNA transcripts. The first round of RT-PCR for the TCR CDR3 was performed with the HTBI primer set and the Qiagen OneStep RT-PCR kit. The libraries were constructed in a second round of multiplex PCR and then size-selected and purified. Paired-end sequencing of the libraries was performed with 100 bp reads on an Illumina HiSeq2000. The paper's processing steps were these. SOAPnuke was used to process the raw data, with reads discarded if the reads contained adapters or uncalled bases, had a mean Phred below 15, or lacked an exact constant-primer or identifier match. COPE v1.2.5 was used to merge high-quality paired reads, and clonotypes were defined as unique nucleotide sequences. MiTCR v1.1 was used to align clonotypes to the IMGT TRBV, TRBD and TRBJ reference segments. Only V-J combinations with frequency above 0.0001, covering about 99% of repertoires, were analysed. A TCS score was defined as the ratio of F50 (clonal expansion) to E x V (chaos), with BLOSUM62-based TCRdist applied between CDR3 peptides within each V-J. Welch's t-statistics and random forest reduced just over 500 V-J features to 10 to 15, which were used in a naive Bayes classifier (R e1071). The raw public reads went through TCRdb reprocessing: fastp at Q25, MiXCR clone calling, in-frame beta chains kept. Each CDR3 protein appears once, grouped with its most common genes and DNA. The V and J calls and clone size come from TCRdb's table, not from the authors' own analysis. This sample has about 380,000 distinct CDR3 sequences in its table, and approximately 13% of those were observed once. The ten largest clones capture around 20% of the sample.

The sample comprised blood. The TCR originated in a young man with Graves' hyperthyroidism that later progressed to Graves' ophthalmopathy. Here the chain combines TRBV12-3 or TRBV12-4 and TRBJ1-5; 7 nucleotides in the junction match TRBD1. The sequenced DNA is TGTGCCAGCACCGGGGACAGATGGAATCAGCCCCAGCATTTT. Its amino acids are CASTGDRWNQPQHF.